This T cell receptor beta chain was identified in a study of blood T cell repertoires in COVID-19. Overall study: Donors in the United States, Italy and Spain gave samples during acute or convalescent COVID-19. T cells, B-cell-depleted T cells, or PBMCs supplied cDNA or gDNA.

Authors' data handling: How many nucleated cells were present was estimated from reference gene primer amplification. The table came from immunoSEQ multiplex PCR; TCRdb's copy has only in-frame clones and leaves some out. The D gene and trimming were derived from the DNA, and the V and J assignments and clone size from that table. The table includes about 130,000 clones, roughly 90% detected once. The source material was peripheral blood. This TCR was sampled from a man aged 45-65 years with active COVID-19.

The CDR3 region has the DNA TGCGCCAGCAGCTTTACAGGGGAGGATGGCTACACCTTC. Encoded protein: CASSFTGEDGYTF. The rearrangement links TRBV5-1 to TRBJ1-2; the match to TRBD1 covers 7 bases. The CDR3 has 13 amino acids. Trimming took 2 bases from V and 6 from J; bases not matched to a gene: 4. The germline V gene has CDR1 SGHRS and CDR2 YFSETQ.